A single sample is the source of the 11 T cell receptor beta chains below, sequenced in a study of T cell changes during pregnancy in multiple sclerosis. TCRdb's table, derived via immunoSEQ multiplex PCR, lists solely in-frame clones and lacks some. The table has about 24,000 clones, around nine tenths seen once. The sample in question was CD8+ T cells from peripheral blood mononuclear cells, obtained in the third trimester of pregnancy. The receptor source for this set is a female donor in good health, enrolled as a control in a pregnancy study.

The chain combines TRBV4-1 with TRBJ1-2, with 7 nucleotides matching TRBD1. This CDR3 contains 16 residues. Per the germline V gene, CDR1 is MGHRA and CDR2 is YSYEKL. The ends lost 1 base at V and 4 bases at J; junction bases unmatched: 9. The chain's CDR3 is CASSQGPDRLTYGYTF. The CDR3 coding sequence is TGCGCCAGCAGCCAAGGGCCGGACAGGCTAACCTATGGCTACACCTTC.

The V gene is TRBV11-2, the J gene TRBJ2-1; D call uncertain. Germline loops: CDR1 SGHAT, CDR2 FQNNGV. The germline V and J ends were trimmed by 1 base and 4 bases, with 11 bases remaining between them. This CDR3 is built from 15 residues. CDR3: CASSLVQSTYNEQFF. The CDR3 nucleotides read TGTGCCAGCAGCTTAGTTCAATCGACTTACAATGAGCAGTTCTTC. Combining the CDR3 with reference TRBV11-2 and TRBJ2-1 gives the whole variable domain EAGVAQSPRYKIIEKRQSVAFWCNPISGHATLYWYQQILGQGPKLLIQFQNNGVVDDSQLPKDRFSAERLKGVDSTLKIQPAKLEDSAVYLCASSLVQSTYNEQFFGPGTRLTVL.

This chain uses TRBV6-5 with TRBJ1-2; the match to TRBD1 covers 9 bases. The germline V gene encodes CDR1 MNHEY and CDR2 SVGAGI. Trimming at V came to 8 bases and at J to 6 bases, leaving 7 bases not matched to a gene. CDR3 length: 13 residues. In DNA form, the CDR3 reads TGTGCCAGCGGGCCAACAGGGGGCGATGGCTACACCTTC. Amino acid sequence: CASGPTGGDGYTF.

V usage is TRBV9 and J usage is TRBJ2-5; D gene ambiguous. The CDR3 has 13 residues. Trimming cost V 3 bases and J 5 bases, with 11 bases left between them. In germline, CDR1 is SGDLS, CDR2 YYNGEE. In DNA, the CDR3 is TGTGCCAGCAGCGCTTCCCAGAGGGAGACCCAGTACTTC. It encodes CASSASQRETQYF.

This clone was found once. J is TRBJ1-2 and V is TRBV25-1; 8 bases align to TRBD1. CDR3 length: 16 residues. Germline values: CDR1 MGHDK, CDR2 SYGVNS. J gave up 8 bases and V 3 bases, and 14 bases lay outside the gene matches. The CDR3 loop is CASSDPMDRVSRGYTF. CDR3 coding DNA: TGTGCCAGCAGTGATCCGATGGACAGGGTATCTCGAGGCTACACCTTC.

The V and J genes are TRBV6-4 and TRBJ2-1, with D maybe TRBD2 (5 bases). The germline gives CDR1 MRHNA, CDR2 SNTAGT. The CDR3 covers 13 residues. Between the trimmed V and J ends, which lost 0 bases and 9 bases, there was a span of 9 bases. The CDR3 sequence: CASSDSGNGEQFF. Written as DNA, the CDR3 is TGTGCCAGCAGTGACTCCGGGAATGGTGAGCAGTTCTTC.

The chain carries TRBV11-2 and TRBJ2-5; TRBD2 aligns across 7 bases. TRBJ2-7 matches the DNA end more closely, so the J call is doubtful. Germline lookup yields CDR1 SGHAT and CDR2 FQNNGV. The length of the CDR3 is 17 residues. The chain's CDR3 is CASSLSGLVGTNYEQYF. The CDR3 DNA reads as TGTGCCAGCAGCTTATCAGGTCTTGTTGGGACTAACTACGAGCAGTACTTC.

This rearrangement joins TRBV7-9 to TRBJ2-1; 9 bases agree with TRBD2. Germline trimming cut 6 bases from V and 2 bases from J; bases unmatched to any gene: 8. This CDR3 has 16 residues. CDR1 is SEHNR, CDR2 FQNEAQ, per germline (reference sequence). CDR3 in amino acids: CASRLRAGGTYNEQFF. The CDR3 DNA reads TGTGCCAGCAGGTTGAGAGCGGGGGGAACCTACAATGAGCAGTTCTTC.

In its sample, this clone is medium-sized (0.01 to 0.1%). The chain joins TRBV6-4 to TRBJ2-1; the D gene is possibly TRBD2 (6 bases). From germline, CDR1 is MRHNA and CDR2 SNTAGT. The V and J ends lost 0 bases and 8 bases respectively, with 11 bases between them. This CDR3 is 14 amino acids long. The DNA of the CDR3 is TGTGCCAGCAGTGACTCGGAGGGGACGGATGAGCAGTTCTTC. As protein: CASSDSEGTDEQFF.

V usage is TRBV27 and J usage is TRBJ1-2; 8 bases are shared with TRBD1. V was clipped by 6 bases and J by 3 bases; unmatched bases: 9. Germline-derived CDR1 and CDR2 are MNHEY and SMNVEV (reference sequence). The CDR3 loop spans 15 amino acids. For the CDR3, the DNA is TGTGCCAGCAGAAATACAGGGGGGTTGGACTATGGCTACACCTTC. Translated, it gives CASRNTGGLDYGYTF.

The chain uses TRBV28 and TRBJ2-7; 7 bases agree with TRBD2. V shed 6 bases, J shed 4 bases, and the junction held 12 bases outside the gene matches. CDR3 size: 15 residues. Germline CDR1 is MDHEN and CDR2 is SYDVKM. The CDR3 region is CASSLWASGDYEQYF. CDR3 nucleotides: TGTGCCAGCAGCCTCTGGGCTAGCGGTGATTACGAGCAGTACTTC.